Shown below are 4 T cell receptor beta chains from a single sample sequenced in a study of T cell responses to AZD1222 COVID-19 vaccine. Method: immunoSEQ multiplex PCR; TCRdb's copy keeps in-frame clones and lacks some. The repertoire consists of fewer than 100,000 clones, with 70% to 90% occurring once and the leading ten covering 10% to 15%. The specimen comprised peripheral blood, sampled on day 0 of AZD1222 vaccination. These receptors all come from an adult in good health.

The chain uses TRBV5-8 and TRBJ1-6; perhaps TRBD1 as D (6 bases). The CDR3 totals 15 residues. Per germline, CDR1 SGHTS and CDR2 YDEGEE. Trimming shortened V by 3 bases and J by 8 bases, and 15 bases separated the two germline ends. For the CDR3, the DNA is TGTGCCAGCAGCTGGAGGACAGATAGTGATTCACCCCTCCACTTT. This translates into CASSWRTDSDSPLHF.

CDR3 sequence reads: CASSLEAGDTEAFF. The CDR3 DNA sequence: TGTGCCAGCAGCTTAGAGGCAGGGGACACTGAAGCTTTCTTT. This chain connects TRBV11-3 to TRBJ1-1, with a possible D match to TRBD1 (6 bases). Germline loops: CDR1 SGHNT, CDR2 YENEEA. This CDR3 comprises 14 residues. Trimming removed 0 bases from V and 3 bases from J, with 8 bases in between. The variable domain in full, with the rest retrieved from reference TRBV11-3 and TRBJ1-1, is EAGVVQSPRYKIIEKKQPVAFWCNPISGHNTLYWYLQNLGQGPELLIRYENEEAVDDSQLPKDRFSAERLKGVDSTLKIQPAELGDSAVYLCASSLEAGDTEAFFGQGTRLTVV.

The rearrangement links TRBV7-9 to TRBJ2-7; D unresolved. In germline, CDR1 is SEHNR, CDR2 FQNEAQ (reference sequence). V was cut by 4 bases and J by 3 bases, with 13 bases left in between. CDR3 length: 14 residues. The CDR3 coding sequence is TGTGCCAGCAGCTCTCAGTCTATCAGCTACGAGCAGTACTTC. It codes for CASSSQSISYEQYF.

This clone appeared once. The gene calls are TRBV4-1 and TRBJ2-7, with D unclear. With 1 base removed from V and 1 base from J, the gap between germline ends came to 11 bases. This CDR3 has 15 residues. CDR1 MGHRA and CDR2 YSYEKL come from the germline V gene. The CDR3 sequence: CASSQVPTSSYEQYF. In DNA, the CDR3 is TGCGCCAGCAGCCAAGTCCCGACAAGTTCCTACGAGCAGTACTTC.